This T cell receptor beta chain is from a study of OX40 agonist ivuxolimab in advanced cancers. Study as a whole: Every 2 weeks, patients received ivuxolimab intravenously, dosed at 0.01 to 10 mg/kg.

Assay: immunoSEQ multiplex PCR; the TCRdb copy retains only in-frame clones and omits some. The profile covers roughly 100,000 clones, with approximately 87% appearing a single time and over 4.5% taken by the ten largest. Trimming removed 7 bases at V and 8 bases at J, with 14 bases between. The CDR3 runs 13 residues. Germline CDR1 reads SNHLY; CDR2 reads FYNNEI. Concerning this clone: Its antigen is not identified.

General study results and limits: Among the lowest levels of clonal expansion were found in partial responders at 0.1-3.0 mg/kg.

The gene calls are TRBV2 and TRBJ1-4, with TRBD1 as a possible D gene (5 bases). The receptor's source is an adult with an advanced solid tumor such as melanoma, head and neck, liver or kidney cancer. This sample comprised CD4+ or CD8+ T cells sorted from blood, obtained in a trial of the OX40 agonist ivuxolimab. CDR3 coding DNA: TGTGCCAGCACTGGGGCCTCTAGAGAAAAACTGTTTTTT. Its translation is CASTGASREKLFF.